The entry below describes one T cell receptor (beta chain). Its antigen is unidentified. This entry comes from a study of cytomegalovirus exposure and HLA in healthy donors. Overall study findings and caveats: TCR beta V- and J-gene trimming was later associated with a missense DCLRE1C variant. It was in a later analysis that TCR association rates were seen to vary by HLA locus, highest for DRB1 and lowest for HLA-C. Cytomegalovirus-associated TCR beta chains were listed, numbering under 200.

The trim removed 4 bases at V and 1 base at J, leaving 7 bases unmatched. Germline CDR1 LNHDA, CDR2 SQIVND (reference sequence). The CDR3 has 16 amino acids. This PCR relied on a set of 60 Vbeta primers and 13 Jbeta primers. Clones were read by immunoSEQ multiplex PCR, and TCRdb kept only the in-frame ones, dropping some. The repertoire holds around 83,000 clones, with approximately 78% as singletons. The gene calls are TRBV19 and TRBJ1-1; 9 bases fit TRBD1. Sample: PBMCs. This sequence was found in a male donor in good health and CMV-seropositive. The CDR3 DNA sequence: TGTGCCAGTAGTACAAGGAAGGGACAGGGGAACACTGAAGCTTTCTTT. Translated, it gives CASSTRKGQGNTEAFF. The whole variable domain, filled in from reference TRBV19 and TRBJ1-1, reads DGGITQSPKYLFRKEGQNVTLSCEQNLNHDAMYWYRQDPGQGLRLIYYSQIVNDFQKGDIAEGYSVSREKKESFPLTVTSAQKNPTAFYLCASSTRKGQGNTEAFFGQGTRLTVV.